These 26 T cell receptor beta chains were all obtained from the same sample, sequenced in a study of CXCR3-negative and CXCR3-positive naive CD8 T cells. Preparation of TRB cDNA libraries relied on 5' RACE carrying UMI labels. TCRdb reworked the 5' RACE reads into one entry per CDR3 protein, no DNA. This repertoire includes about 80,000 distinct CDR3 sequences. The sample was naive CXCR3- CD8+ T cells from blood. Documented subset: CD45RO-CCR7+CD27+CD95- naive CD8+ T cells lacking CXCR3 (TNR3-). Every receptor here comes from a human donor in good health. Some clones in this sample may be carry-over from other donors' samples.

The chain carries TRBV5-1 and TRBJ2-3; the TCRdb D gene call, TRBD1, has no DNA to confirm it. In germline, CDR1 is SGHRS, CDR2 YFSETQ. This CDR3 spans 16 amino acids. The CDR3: CASSLPKDRATDTQYF. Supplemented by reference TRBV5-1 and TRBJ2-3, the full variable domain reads KAGVTQTPRYLIKTRGQQVTLSCSPISGHRSVSWYQQTPGQGLQFLFEYFSETQRNKGNFPGRFSGRQFSNSRSEMNVSTLELGDSALYLCASSLPKDRATDTQYFGPGTRLTVL.

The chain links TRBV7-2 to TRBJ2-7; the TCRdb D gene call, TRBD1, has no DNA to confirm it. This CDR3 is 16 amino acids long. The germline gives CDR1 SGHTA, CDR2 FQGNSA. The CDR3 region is CASSLAWGTGVNEQYF.

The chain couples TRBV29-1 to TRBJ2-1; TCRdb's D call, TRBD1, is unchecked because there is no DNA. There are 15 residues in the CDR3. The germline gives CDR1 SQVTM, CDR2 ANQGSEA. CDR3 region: CSVEPQGFLYNEQFF.

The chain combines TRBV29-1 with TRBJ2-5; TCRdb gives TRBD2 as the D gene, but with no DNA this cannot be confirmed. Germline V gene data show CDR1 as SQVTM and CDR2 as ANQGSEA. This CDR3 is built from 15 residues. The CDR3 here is CSVEDGGWGQETQYF.

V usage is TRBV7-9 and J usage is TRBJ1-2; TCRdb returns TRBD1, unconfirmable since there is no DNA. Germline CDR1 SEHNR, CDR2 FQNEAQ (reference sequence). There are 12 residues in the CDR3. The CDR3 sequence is CASSAPIGGYTF.

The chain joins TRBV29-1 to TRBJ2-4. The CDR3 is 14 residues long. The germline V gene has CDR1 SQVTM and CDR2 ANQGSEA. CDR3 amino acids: CSVEDLGAKNIQYF.

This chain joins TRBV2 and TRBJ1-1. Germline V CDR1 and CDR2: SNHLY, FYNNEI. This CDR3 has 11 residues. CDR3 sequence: CASRALHEAFF.

The CDR3 here is CASSEDTGQETQYF. The chain joins TRBV2 to TRBJ2-5; lacking DNA, the TRBD1 call made by TCRdb goes unchecked. CDR3 length equals 14 residues. Germline CDR1 is SNHLY and CDR2 is FYNNEI.

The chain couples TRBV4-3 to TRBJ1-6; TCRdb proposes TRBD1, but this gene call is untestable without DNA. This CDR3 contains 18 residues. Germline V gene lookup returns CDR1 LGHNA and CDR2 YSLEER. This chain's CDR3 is CASSQDWGQGFPNSPLHF.

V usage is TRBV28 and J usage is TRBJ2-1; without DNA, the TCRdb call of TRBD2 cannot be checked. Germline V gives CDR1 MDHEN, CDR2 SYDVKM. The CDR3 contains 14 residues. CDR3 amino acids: CASSIRLVSNEQFF.

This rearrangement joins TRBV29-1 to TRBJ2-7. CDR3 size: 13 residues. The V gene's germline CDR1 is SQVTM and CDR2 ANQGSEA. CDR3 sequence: CSALKAGSYEQYF.

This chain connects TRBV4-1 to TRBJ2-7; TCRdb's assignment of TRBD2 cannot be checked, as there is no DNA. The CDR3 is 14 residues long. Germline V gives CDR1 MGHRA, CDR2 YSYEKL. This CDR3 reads CASSPGRDSYEQYF.

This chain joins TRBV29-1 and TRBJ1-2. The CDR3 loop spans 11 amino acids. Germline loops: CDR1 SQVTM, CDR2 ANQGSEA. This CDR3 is CSVPSLGGYTF.

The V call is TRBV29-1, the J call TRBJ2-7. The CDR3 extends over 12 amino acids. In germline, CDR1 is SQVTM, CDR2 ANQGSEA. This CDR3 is CSVEDRSYEQYF.

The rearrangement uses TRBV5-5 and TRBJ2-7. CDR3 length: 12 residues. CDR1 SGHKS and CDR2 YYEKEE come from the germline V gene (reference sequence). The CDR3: CASTIGYAEQYF.

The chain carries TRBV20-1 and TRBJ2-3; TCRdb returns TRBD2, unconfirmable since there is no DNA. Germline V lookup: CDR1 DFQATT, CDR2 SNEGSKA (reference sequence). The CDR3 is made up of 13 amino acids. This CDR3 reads CSTAGGRGDTQYF.

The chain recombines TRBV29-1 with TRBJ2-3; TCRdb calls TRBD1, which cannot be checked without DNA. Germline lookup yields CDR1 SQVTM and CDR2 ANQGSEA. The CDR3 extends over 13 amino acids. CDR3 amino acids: CSVYRGVSDTQYF.

The CDR3 loop reads CASSLWGTGMRETQYF. This rearrangement joins TRBV28 to TRBJ2-5; lacking DNA, the TRBD1 call made by TCRdb goes unchecked. CDR3 length equals 16 residues. The germline V gene has CDR1 MDHEN and CDR2 SYDVKM.

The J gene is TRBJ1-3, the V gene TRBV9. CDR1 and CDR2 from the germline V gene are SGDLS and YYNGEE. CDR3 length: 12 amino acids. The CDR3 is CASSPHGNTIYF.

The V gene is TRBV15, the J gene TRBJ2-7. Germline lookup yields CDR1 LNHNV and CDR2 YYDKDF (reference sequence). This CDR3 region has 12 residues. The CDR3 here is CATSGVSYEQYF.

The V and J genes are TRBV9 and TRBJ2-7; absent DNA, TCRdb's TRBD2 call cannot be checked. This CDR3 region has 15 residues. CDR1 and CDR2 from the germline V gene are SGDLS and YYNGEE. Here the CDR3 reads CASSVGLAAVYEQYF.

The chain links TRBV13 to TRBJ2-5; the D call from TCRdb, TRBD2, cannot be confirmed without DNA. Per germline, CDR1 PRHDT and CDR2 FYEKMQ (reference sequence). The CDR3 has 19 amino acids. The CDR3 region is CASSWGLAGGPGSQETQYF.

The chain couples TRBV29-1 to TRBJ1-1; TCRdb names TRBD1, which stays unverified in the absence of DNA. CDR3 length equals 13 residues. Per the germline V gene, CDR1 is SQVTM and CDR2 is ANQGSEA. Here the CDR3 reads CSVTGTVNTEAFF.

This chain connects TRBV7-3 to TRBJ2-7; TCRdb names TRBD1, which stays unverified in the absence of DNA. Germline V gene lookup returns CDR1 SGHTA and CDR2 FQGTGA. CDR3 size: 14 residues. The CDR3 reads CASSNRDRDDVWYF.

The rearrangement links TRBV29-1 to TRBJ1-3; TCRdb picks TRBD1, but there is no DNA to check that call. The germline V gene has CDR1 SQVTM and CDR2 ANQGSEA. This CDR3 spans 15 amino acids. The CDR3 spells CSVVGRQGAGNTIYF.

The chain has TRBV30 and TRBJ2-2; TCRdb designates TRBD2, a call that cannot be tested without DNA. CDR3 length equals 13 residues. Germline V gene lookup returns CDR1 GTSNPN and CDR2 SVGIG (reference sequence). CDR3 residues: CAWSPLAAGELFF.